Listed here is a single T cell receptor (beta chain). The antigen this receptor binds is unknown. The input lacks base qualities; no much larger clone sits a single base away. Other nucleotide sequences from this sample produce the same CDR3. TCRbeta CDR3 regions were amplified from genomic DNA using the immunoSEQ Assay, a bias-controlled multiplex PCR. The paper's processing steps were these. The number of nucleated cells in each sample was estimated by amplification of reference gene primers within the assay. Sequence reads were collapsed and filtered to measure the absolute abundance of every unique TCRbeta CDR3 rearrangement. For each sample, productive Simpson clonality was calculated as the square root of Simpson's diversity index over productive rearrangements. TCRdb re-hosts the immuneACCESS table, in-frame sequences only. Its copies lack some clones; in the studies checked, an unresolved V gene accounts for under half of them, and the cause for the rest is not known. That table supplies the V and J calls and clone size; D and trimming were determined from the DNA. Within this sample are over 250,000 clones, with about 88% of them counted one time only. Of the sample, around 2.9% falls within the top ten clones.

The sample belongs to a study of blood T cell repertoires in COVID-19 (TCRdb year 2020). In terms of the full investigation: Samples covering the acute and convalescent phases of COVID-19 were provided by collaborators in the United States, Italy and Spain. The material from the prospective study consisted of cDNA or gDNA derived from T cells, B-cell-depleted T cells, or PBMCs. Deeply sampled blood TCRbeta repertoires from subjects exposed to, actively infected with, or recovered from COVID-19 were included in the dataset. The repertoires were made available in a free public database intended to serve as a resource for research on the immune response to SARS-CoV-2. The samples were drawn from two sources: the first 160 participants of the ongoing ImmuneRACE study, and 1,254 subjects contributed by 6 global collaborators. The sample metadata nearly always contained a de-identified subject ID, COVID-19 status, age in years and sex. Where available, HLA class I and class II types were obtained from metadata supplied by the sample provider rather than from assay-based typing. Study-level results and caveats: The quantity of clinical and demographic metadata differed by source and by participant and was supplied without curation.

Participants in the prospective study were enrolled through a virtual design, were aged about 18 to 100 years, and lived in approximately 25 United States geographic areas. In the prospective study, cohorts were assigned on the basis of participant-reported clinical history obtained from a screening survey and a study questionnaire. For ImmuneRACE Cohort 3, a participant was defined as recovered based on two consecutive negative NP/OP PCR tests, clearance by a healthcare professional, or resolution of symptoms. In the prospective study, whole blood, serum and a nasopharyngeal or oropharyngeal swab were collected from each participant by mobile phlebotomists. Additional blood draws and questionnaires over a 2-month period could optionally be provided by prospective study participants. Before DNA extraction, prospective study blood samples were shipped either frozen or at room temperature. The germline ends are 10 bases apart after V is trimmed by 0 bases and J by 5 bases. Including the terminal cysteine and phenylalanine, the CDR3 comprises 14 residues. Left in the record is the CDR3 DNA by itself, 42 bases read in frame from the first base. As encoded in the germline V gene, CDR1 is SGHTA while CDR2 is FQGNSA.

The receptor comes from a woman aged 45-60 years who had recovered from COVID-19. The sample consisted of PBMCs or T cells enriched from blood (not recorded which). Recombination joined TRBV7-2 with TRBJ1-1, with TRBD1 perhaps the D gene, on 5 matching bases. The CDR3 is CASSLAPGGTEAFF. The DNA is as follows: TGTGCCAGCAGCTTAGCTCCCGGGGGTACTGAAGCTTTCTTT.